Below, 10 T cell receptor beta chains from the same sample are listed, as sequenced in a study of T cell responses to AZD1222 COVID-19 vaccine. TCRdb's copy holds only in-frame clones and misses some; the assay was immunoSEQ multiplex PCR. The table has some 110,000 clones, about 91% seen once. The material sequenced was peripheral blood, taken 28 days after the second AZD1222 dose. These receptors were taken from an adult who received the AZD1222 COVID-19 vaccine.

This chain links TRBV28 with TRBJ1-4, with no clear D. Germline V gene data show CDR1 as MDHEN and CDR2 as SYDVKM. The CDR3 covers 15 residues. V gave up 4 bases and J gave up 6 bases, with 15 bases separating them. The CDR3 nucleotides are TGTGCCAGCAGTTCCCCCCTGACTCGAGATGAAAAACTGTTTTTT. As protein: CASSSPLTRDEKLFF.

V usage is TRBV7-3 and J usage is TRBJ2-1; D not certain. Germline values: CDR1 SGHTA, CDR2 FQGTGA. The CDR3 length is 15 residues. The germline V and J ends were trimmed by 5 bases and 7 bases, with 18 bases remaining between them. The CDR3 spells CASSPGSLSRNEQFF. The CDR3 DNA reads TGTGCCAGCAGCCCCGGTTCATTAAGTAGGAATGAGCAGTTCTTC. The complete variable domain, with remaining parts taken from reference TRBV7-3 and TRBJ2-1, reads GAGVSQTPSNKVTEKGKYVELRCDPISGHTALYWYRQSLGQGPEFLIYFQGTGAADDSGLPNDRFFAVRPEGSVSTLKIQRTERGDSAVYLCASSPGSLSRNEQFFGPGTRLTVL.

This clone was observed once. The rearrangement joins TRBV13 to TRBJ2-2; tentatively, D is TRBD2 (5 bases). CDR3 length equals 14 residues. The V gene's germline CDR1 is PRHDT and CDR2 FYEKMQ (reference sequence). Trimming left V 1 base short and J 6 bases short, with 9 bases between. The CDR3 here is CASSLVLAPGELFF. CDR3 in DNA: TGTGCCAGCAGCTTAGTTCTAGCTCCCGGGGAGCTGTTTTTT.

This chain connects TRBV18 to TRBJ1-5; D is perhaps TRBD1 (5 bases). V lost 1 base and J 5 bases, leaving 12 bases between the germline ends. Germline CDR1 KGHSH, CDR2 LQKENI. The length of the CDR3 is 15 residues. The DNA for the CDR3 is TGTGCCAGCTCACCACGCGATGGGGGGGATCAGCCCCAGCATTTT. Its protein product is CASSPRDGGDQPQHF.

This rearrangement joins TRBV7-8 to TRBJ2-3; 9 nucleotides line up with TRBD1. The CDR3 has 16 residues. Per germline, CDR1 SGHVS and CDR2 FQNEAQ. V lost 5 bases, J lost 0 bases, and 6 bases stayed unmatched. Written as DNA, the CDR3 is TGTGCCAGCAGCCACGGACAGGGGCGAAGCACAGATACGCAGTATTTT. Amino acid sequence: CASSHGQGRSTDTQYF.

The CDR3 loop is CASSGTSGRAGQNYNEQFF. DNA of the CDR3: TGTGCCAGCAGCGGGACTAGCGGGAGGGCCGGGCAAAACTACAATGAGCAGTTCTTC. V and J are TRBV2 and TRBJ2-1, with 16 bases fitting TRBD2. Germline assignment: CDR1 SNHLY and CDR2 FYNNEI. The CDR3 spans 19 residues. The junction had 11 bases not matched to a gene; V was cut back by 6 bases and J by 3 bases.

The chain carries TRBV23-1 and TRBJ2-1, with D tentatively TRBD1 (6 bases). TRBV23-1 is classed as an ORF, of uncertain function. The CDR3 totals 17 residues. Trimming took 1 base from V and 3 from J, leaving 16 bases between them. CDR3 loop: CASSQLWQGRHYNEQFF. Here the CDR3 DNA reads TGCGCCAGCAGTCAATTGTGGCAGGGGAGACACTACAATGAGCAGTTCTTC.

The chain is built from TRBV27 and TRBJ1-6; D is uncertain. Per germline, CDR1 MNHEY and CDR2 SMNVEV (reference sequence). The V end was cut by 6 bases, the J end by 3 bases, with 9 bases between. There are 14 residues in the CDR3. The CDR3 is CASSPLGYNSPLHF. The CDR3 DNA follows: TGTGCCAGCAGCCCGCTGGGCTATAATTCACCCCTCCACTTT.

This chain uses TRBV5-6 with TRBJ2-7, with a possible D match to TRBD1 (7 bases). The ends were cut back, 4 bases at V and 13 bases at J, with 21 bases in the middle. Germline-derived CDR1 and CDR2 are SGHDT and YYEEEE. The CDR3 has 13 residues. In DNA form, the CDR3 reads TGTGCCAGCAGCGCGGGACAGACGCGATCGGTCTACTTC. Protein product: CASSAGQTRSVYF.

The chain couples TRBV28 to TRBJ1-6; no clear D. The CDR3 is 13 amino acids. With 5 bases removed from V and 8 bases from J, the gap between germline ends came to 10 bases. Per germline, CDR1 MDHEN and CDR2 SYDVKM. This CDR3 reads CASSPTTDSPLHF. CDR3 DNA sequence: TGTGCCAGCAGTCCGACGACCGATTCACCCCTCCACTTT.